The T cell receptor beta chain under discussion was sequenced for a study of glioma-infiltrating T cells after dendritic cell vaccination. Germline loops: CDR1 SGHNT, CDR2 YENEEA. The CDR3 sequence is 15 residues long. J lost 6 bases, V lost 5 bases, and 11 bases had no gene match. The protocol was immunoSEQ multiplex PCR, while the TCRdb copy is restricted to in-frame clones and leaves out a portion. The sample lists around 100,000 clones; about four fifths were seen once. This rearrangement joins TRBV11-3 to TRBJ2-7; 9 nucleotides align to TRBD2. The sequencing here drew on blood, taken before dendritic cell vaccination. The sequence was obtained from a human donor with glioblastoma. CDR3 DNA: TGTGCCAGCAGCCCGCCCGGGACTAGCTTCTCCGAGCAGTACTTC. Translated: CASSPPGTSFSEQYF.